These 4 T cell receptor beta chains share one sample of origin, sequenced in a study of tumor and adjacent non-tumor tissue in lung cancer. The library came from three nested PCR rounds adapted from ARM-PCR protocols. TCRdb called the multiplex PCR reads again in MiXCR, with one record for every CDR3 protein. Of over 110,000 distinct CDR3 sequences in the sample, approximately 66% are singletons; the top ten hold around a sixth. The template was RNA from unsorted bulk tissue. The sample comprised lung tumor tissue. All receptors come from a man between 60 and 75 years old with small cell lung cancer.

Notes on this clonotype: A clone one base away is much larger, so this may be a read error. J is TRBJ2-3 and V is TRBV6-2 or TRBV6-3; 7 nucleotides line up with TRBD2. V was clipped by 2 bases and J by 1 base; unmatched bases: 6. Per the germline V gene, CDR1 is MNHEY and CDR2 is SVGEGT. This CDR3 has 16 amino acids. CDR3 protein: CASSYRTSVRTDTQYF. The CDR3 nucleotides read TGTGCCAGCAGTTACAGAACTAGCGTACGCACAGATACGCAGTATTTT.

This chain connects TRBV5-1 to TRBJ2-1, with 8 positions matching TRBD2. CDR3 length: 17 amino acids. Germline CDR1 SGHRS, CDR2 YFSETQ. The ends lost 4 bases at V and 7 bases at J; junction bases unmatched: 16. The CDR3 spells CASSPYRTSWMGNEQFF. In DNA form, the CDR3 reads TGCGCCAGCAGCCCCTATCGGACTAGCTGGATGGGTAATGAGCAGTTCTTC. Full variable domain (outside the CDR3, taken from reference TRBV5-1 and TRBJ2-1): KAGVTQTPRYLIKTRGQQVTLSCSPISGHRSVSWYQQTPGQGLQFLFEYFSETQRNKGNFPGRFSGRQFSNSRSEMNVSTLELGDSALYLCASSPYRTSWMGNEQFFGPGTRLTVL.

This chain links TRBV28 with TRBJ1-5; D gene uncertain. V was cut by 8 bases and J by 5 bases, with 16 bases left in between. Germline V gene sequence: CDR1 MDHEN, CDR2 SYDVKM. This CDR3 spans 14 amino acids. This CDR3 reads CASEGIVSDQPQHF. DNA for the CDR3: TGTGCCAGCGAGGGAATAGTGAGCGATCAGCCCCAGCATTTT. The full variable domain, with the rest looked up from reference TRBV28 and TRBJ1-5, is DVKVTQSSRYLVKRTGEKVFLECVQDMDHENMFWYRQDPGLGLRLIYFSYDVKMKEKGDIPEGYSVSREKKERFSLILESASTNQTSMYLCASEGIVSDQPQHFGDGTRLSIL.

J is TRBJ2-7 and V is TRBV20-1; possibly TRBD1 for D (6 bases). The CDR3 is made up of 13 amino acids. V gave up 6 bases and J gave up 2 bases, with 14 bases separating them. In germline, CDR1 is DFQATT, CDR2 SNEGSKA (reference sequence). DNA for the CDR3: TGCAGTGCCGCGAAGACAGGAACCTACGAGCAGTACTTC. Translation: CSAAKTGTYEQYF.